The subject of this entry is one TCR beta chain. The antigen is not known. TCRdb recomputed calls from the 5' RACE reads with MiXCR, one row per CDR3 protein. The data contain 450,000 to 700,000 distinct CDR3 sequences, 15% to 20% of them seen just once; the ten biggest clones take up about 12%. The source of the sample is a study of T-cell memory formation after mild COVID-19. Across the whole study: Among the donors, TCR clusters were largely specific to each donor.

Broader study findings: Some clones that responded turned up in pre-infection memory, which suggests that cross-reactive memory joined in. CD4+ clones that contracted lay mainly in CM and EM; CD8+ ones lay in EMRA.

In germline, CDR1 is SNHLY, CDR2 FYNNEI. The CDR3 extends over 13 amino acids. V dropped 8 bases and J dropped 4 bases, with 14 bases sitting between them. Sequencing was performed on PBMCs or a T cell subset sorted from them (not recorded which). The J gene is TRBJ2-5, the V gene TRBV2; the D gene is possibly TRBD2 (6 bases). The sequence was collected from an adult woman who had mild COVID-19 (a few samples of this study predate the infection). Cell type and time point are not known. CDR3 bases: TGTGCCAGCGAGGGACTCCCCGGAGAGACCCAGTACTTC. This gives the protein CASEGLPGETQYF.